This TCR beta chain was observed in a study of T cells in Graves' hyperthyroidism and ophthalmopathy. About the research overall: The blood sample was taken at first diagnosis, before treatment began.

Absence of ophthalmopathy progression within 18 months defined stable Graves' hyperthyroidism. The V gene end was trimmed by 2 bases and the J gene end by 6 bases; junction bases not matched to a gene: 8. This CDR3 region has 15 residues. The germline V gene has CDR1 SGHVS and CDR2 FNYEAQ. Template material for amplifying TCR beta CDR3 regions consisted of RNA transcripts. TCR CDR3 regions were first amplified by RT-PCR with HTBI primers. MiXCR, run by TCRdb on the multiplex PCR reads, gives a single entry per CDR3 protein. The repertoire has approximately 420,000 distinct CDR3 sequences, 15% of them found once; the top ten carry about 31%.

This clonotype was obtained from a woman in her thirties with Graves' hyperthyroidism. The chain recombines TRBV7-6 with TRBJ2-7; 9 positions agree with TRBD1. The sample comprised blood. CDR3 in DNA: TGTGCCAGCAGCTTATATGGGACAGGGATGATCGAGCAGTACTTC. Translated, it gives CASSLYGTGMIEQYF.